This TCR beta chain was captured by sequencing in a study of CD8 T cells in Susac syndrome. This CDR3 has 11 amino acids. The V end was cut by 2 bases, the J end by 4 bases, with 2 bases between. Germline lookup yields CDR1 MNHNY and CDR2 SVGAGI (reference sequence). Note on this clonotype: Its target is unknown.

Findings and limits, study-wide: The number of individuals included in the study's TCR sequencing and HLA analysis was acknowledged as relatively small.

Reverse transcription of roughly 0.5 to 1 ug RNA was performed with random hexamers. The immunoSEQ assay covered 54 Vbeta and 13 Jbeta segments for CDR3. TCRdb fed the immunoSEQ multiplex PCR reads into MiXCR, producing one record per CDR3 protein. The table has about 280,000 distinct CDR3 sequences, roughly 81% seen once. The multiple sclerosis controls were treatment-naive patients affected by stable or active relapsing-remitting disease. While CD8+ and CD4+ T cells were isolated negatively, TEMRA cells were enriched by FACS. Specimen: CD8+ T cells from PBMCs. The V and J genes are TRBV6-6 and TRBJ1-1, with D uncertain. The source of this sequence is a human donor with multiple sclerosis. CDR3 amino acids: CASSYPTEAFF. CDR3 DNA sequence: TGTGCCAGCAGTTACCCCACTGAAGCTTTCTTT.